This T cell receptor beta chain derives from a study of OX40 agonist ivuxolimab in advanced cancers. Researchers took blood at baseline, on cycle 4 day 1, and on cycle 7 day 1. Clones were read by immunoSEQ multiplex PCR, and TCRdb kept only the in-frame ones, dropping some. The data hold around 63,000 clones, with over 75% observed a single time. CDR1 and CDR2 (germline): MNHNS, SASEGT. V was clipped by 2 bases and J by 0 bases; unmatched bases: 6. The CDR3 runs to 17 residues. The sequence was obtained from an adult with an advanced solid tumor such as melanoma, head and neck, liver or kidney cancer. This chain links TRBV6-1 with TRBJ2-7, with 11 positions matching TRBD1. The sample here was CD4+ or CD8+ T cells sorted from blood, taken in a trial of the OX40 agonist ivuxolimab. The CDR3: CASSELGGQGDSYEQYF. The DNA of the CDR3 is TGTGCCAGCAGTGAATTGGGGGGACAGGGGGACTCCTACGAGCAGTACTTC.